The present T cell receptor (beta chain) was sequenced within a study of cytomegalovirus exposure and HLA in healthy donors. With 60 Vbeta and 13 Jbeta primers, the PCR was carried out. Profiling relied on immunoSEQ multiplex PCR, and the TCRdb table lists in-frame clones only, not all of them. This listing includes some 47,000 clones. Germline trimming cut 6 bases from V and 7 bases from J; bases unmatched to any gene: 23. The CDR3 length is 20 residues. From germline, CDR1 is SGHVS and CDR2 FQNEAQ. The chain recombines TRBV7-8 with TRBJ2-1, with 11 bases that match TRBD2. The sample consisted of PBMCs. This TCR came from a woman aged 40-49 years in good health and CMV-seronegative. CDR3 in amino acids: CASRKPTVPGLAESRNEQFF. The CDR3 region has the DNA TGTGCCAGCAGAAAGCCCACAGTTCCGGGACTAGCGGAATCCCGGAATGAGCAGTTCTTC.